This T cell receptor beta chain comes out of a study of blood T cells in healthy people across ages. Study-wide results and caveats: Percentage of naive T cells showed a strong correlation with TCR beta diversity.

CDR3 length: 13 amino acids. Germline V gene data show CDR1 as KGHSH and CDR2 as LQKENI. V lost 2 bases, J lost 9 bases, and 11 bases lay in between. A sample-barcoded 5' primer and a J-beta primer mix were used in a second PCR of roughly 6 to 11 cycles. TCRdb called the 5' RACE reads again in MiXCR, with one record for every CDR3 protein. The sample shows approximately 800,000 distinct CDR3 sequences, roughly 26% of them seen only once. Comments on this clonotype: Its target is not known.

Another study also made use of these data, one on T cells of mothers and their children. Per that study: The M1S primer of the second PCR added sample barcodes and 2-4 random nucleotides.

The sequence was collected from a boy aged 5-17 years in good health. The specimen was blood. J is TRBJ1-5 and V is TRBV18; D uncertain. CDR3 DNA sequence: TGTGCCAGCTCACCAGGACCTCCGGGGCCCCAGCATTTT. Translation gives CASSPGPPGPQHF. Combining the CDR3 with reference TRBV18 and TRBJ1-5 gives the whole variable domain NAGVMQNPRHLVRRRGQEARLRCSPMKGHSHVYWYRQLPEEGLKFMVYLQKENIIDESGMPKERFSAEFPKEGPSILRIQQVVRGDSAAYFCASSPGPPGPQHFGDGTRLSIL.